This T cell receptor (beta chain) emerged from a study of blood T cell repertoires in COVID-19. V trimming: 4 bases; J trimming: 6 bases; junction bases outside the gene matches: 9. Per the germline V gene, CDR1 is SGHDT and CDR2 is YYEEEE. The CDR3 runs to 15 residues. This clone occurred once. Assay: immunoSEQ multiplex PCR; the TCRdb copy retains only in-frame clones and omits some. Counted here are 100,000 to 150,000 clones, around 81% occurring once; the ten biggest clones make up around a tenth. The source material was peripheral blood. This TCR came from a man aged 35 to 55 with active or convalescent COVID-19. V gene TRBV5-6 combines with J gene TRBJ1-5, with 8 positions matching TRBD1. CDR3 amino acids: CASSLWTGYPQPQHF. The CDR3, as DNA: TGTGCCAGCAGCCTATGGACAGGGTATCCTCAGCCCCAGCATTTT.